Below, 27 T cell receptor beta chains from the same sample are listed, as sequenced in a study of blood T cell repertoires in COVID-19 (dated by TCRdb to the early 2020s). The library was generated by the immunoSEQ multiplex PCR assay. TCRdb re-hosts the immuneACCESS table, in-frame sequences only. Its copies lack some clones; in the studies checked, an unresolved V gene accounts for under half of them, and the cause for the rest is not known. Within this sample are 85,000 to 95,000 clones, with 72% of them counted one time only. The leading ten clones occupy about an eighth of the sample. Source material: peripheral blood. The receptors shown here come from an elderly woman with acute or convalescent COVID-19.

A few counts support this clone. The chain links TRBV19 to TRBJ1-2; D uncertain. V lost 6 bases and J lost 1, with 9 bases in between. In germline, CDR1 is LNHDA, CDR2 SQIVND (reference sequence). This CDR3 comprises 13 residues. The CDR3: CASRVGSNYGYTF. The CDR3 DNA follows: TGTGCCAGTAGAGTCGGTAGTAACTATGGCTACACCTTC. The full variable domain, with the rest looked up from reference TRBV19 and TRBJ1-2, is DGGITQSPKYLFRKEGQNVTLSCEQNLNHDAMYWYRQDPGQGLRLIYYSQIVNDFQKGDIAEGYSVSREKKESFPLTVTSAQKNPTAFYLCASRVGSNYGYTFGSGTRLTVV.

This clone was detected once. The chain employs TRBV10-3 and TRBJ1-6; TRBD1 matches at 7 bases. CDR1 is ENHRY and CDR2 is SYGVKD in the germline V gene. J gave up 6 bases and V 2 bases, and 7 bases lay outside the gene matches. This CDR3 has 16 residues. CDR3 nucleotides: TGTGCCATCAGTGAGCGGCGACAGGGAGGTAATTCACCCCTCCACTTT. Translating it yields CAISERRQGGNSPLHF.

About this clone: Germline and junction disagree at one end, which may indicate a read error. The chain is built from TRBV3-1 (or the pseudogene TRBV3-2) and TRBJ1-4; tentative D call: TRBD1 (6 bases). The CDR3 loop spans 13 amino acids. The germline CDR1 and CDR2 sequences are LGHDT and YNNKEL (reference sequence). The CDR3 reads CAGSRGGGVELFF. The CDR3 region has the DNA TGTGCCGGCAGCCGCGGGGGCGGGGTAGAACTGTTTTTT.

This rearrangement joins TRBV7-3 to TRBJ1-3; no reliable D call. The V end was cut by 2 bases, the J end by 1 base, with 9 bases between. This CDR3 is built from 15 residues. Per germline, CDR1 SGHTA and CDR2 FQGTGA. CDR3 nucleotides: TGTGCCAGCAGCTTAGTCGGTCCTTCTGGAAACACCATATATTTT. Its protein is CASSLVGPSGNTIYF. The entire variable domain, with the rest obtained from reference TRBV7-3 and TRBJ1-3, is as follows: GAGVSQTPSNKVTEKGKYVELRCDPISGHTALYWYRQSLGQGPEFLIYFQGTGAADDSGLPNDRFFAVRPEGSVSTLKIQRTERGDSAVYLCASSLVGPSGNTIYFGEGSWLTVV.

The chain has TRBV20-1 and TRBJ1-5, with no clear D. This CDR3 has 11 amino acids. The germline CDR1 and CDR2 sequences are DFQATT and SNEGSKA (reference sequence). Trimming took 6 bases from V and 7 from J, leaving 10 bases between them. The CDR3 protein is CSAGVGQPQHF. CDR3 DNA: TGCAGTGCCGGGGTTGGGCAGCCCCAGCATTTT.

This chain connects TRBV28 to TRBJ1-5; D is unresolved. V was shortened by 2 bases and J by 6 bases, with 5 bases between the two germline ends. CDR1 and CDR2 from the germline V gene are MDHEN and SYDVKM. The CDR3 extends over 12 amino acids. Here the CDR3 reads CASSLGGQPQHF. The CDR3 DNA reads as TGTGCCAGCAGTTTAGGAGGTCAGCCCCAGCATTTT.

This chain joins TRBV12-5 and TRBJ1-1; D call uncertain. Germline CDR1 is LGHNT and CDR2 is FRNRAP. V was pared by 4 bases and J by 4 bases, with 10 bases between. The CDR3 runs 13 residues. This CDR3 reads CASGSRGSTEAFF. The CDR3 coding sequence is TGTGCTAGTGGTTCACGAGGAAGCACTGAAGCTTTCTTT.

The CDR3 reads CASSPSGGGTDTQYF. The CDR3 bases are TGTGCCAGCAGTCCTAGCGGGGGGGGCACAGATACGCAGTATTTT. The genes are TRBV7-2 and TRBJ2-3; 12 bases agree with TRBD2. The CDR3 is 15 residues long. The germline gives CDR1 SGHTA, CDR2 FQGNSA. The ends lost 6 bases at V and 1 base at J; junction bases unmatched: 2.

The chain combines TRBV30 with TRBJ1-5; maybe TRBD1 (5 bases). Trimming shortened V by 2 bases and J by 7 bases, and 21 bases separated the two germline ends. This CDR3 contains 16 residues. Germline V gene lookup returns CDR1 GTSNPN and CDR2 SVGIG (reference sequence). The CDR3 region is CAWSPPWGSPNQPQHF. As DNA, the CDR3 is TGTGCCTGGAGTCCCCCCTGGGGCAGTCCCAACCAGCCCCAGCATTTT. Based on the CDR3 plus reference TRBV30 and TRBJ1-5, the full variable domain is SQTIHQWPATLVQPVGSPLSLECTVEGTSNPNLYWYRQAAGRGLQLLFYSVGIGQISSEVPQNLSASRPQDRQFILSSKKLLLSDSGFYLCAWSPPWGSPNQPQHFGDGTRLSIL.

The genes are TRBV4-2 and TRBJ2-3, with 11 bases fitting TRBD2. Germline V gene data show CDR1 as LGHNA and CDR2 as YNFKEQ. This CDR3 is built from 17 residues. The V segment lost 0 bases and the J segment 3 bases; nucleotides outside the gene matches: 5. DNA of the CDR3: TGTGCCAGCAGCCAAGATGGATCTAGCGGGGGGACAGATACGCAGTATTTT. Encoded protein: CASSQDGSSGGTDTQYF.

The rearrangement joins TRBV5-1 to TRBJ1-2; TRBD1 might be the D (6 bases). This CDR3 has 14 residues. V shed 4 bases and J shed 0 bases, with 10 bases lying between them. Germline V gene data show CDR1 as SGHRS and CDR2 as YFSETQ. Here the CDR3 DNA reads TGCGCCAGCAGCCAGGGGTCGGCTAACTATGGCTACACCTTC. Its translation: CASSQGSANYGYTF.

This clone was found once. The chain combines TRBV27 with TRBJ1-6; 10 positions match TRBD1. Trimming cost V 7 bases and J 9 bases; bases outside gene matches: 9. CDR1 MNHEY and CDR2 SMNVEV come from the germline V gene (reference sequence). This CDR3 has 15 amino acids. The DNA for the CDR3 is TGTGCCAGCACCTTCGGACAGGGGGTGGGTTCACCCCTCCACTTT. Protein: CASTFGQGVGSPLHF.

The CDR3 sequence is CASSAPKLGGGDETQYF. The CDR3 bases are TGTGCCAGCAGCGCCCCCAAATTGGGCGGGGGCGATGAGACCCAGTACTTC. The gene calls are TRBV9 and TRBJ2-5, with D maybe TRBD2 (7 bases). The V end lost 3 bases, the J end lost 5 bases, and 23 bases lay between the germline ends. The germline gives CDR1 SGDLS, CDR2 YYNGEE. The CDR3 covers 17 residues.

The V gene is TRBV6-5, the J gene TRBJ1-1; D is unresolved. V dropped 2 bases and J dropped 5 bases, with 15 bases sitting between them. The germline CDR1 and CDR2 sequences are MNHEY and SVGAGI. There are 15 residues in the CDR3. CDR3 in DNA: TGTGCCAGCAGTTACCTTAGGACGGGAAAGACTGAAGCTTTCTTT. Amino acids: CASSYLRTGKTEAFF.

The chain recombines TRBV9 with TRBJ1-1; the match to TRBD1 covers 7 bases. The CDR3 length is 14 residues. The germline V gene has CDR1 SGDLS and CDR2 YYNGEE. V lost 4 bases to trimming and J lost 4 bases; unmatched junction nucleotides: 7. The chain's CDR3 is CASSPRQGLTEAFF. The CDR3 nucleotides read TGTGCCAGCAGCCCCAGACAGGGACTCACTGAAGCTTTCTTT.

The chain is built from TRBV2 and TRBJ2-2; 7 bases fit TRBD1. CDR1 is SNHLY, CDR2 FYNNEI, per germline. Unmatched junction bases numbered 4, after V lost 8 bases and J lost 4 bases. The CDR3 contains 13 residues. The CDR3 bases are TGTGCCAGCCGGGACAGACCCACCGGGGAGCTGTTTTTT. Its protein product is CASRDRPTGELFF.

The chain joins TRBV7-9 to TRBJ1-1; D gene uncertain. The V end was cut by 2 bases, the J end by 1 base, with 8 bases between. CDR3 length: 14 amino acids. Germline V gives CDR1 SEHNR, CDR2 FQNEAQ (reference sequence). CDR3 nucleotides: TGTGCCAGCAGCTTAATACAGACGAACACTGAAGCTTTCTTT. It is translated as CASSLIQTNTEAFF.

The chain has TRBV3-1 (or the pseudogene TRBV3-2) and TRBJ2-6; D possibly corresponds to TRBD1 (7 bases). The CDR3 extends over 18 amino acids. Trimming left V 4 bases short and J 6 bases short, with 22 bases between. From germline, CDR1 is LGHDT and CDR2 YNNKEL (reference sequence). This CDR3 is CASSPPQGRGREANVLTF. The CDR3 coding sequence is TGTGCCAGCAGCCCCCCACAGGGTAGGGGGCGGGAGGCCAACGTCCTGACTTTC.

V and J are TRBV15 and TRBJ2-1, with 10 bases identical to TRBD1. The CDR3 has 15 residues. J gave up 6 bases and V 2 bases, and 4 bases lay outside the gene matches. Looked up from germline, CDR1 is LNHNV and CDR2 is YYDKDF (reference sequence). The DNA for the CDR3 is TGTGCCACCAGCAGAAGACAGGGGGCGAGCAATGAGCAGTTCTTC. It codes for CATSRRQGASNEQFF.

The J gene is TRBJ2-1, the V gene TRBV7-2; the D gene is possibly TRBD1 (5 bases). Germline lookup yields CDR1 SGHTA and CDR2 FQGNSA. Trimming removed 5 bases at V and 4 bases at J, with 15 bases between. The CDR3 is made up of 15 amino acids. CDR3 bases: TGTGCCAGCAGCCAGCAGGGTTTACCTTACAATGAGCAGTTCTTC. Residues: CASSQQGLPYNEQFF.

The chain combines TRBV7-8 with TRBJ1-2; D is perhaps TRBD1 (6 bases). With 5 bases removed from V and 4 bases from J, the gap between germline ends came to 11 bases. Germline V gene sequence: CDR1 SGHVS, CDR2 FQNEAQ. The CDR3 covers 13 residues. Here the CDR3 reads CASSRDRIYGYTF. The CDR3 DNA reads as TGTGCCAGCAGCCGAGACAGGATCTATGGCTACACCTTC.

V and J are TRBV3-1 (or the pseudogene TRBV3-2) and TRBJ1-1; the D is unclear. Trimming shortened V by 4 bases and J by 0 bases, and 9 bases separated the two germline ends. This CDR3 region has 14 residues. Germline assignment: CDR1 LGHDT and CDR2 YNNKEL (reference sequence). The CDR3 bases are TGTGCCAGCAGCCTAGCCGTAATGAACACTGAAGCTTTCTTT. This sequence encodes CASSLAVMNTEAFF.

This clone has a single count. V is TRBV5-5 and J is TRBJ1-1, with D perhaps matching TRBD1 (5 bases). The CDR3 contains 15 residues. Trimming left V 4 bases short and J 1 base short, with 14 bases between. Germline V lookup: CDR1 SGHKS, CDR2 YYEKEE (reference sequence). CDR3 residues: CASSPGGGPNTEAFF. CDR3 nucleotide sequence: TGTGCCAGCAGCCCGGGGGGTGGCCCGAACACTGAAGCTTTCTTT.

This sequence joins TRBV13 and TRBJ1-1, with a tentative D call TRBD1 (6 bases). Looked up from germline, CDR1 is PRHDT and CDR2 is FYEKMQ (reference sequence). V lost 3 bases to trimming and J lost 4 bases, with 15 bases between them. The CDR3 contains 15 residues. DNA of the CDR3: TGTGCCAGCAGCTTCTGGGACCAAGGGGGCACTGAAGCTTTCTTT. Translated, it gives CASSFWDQGGTEAFF.

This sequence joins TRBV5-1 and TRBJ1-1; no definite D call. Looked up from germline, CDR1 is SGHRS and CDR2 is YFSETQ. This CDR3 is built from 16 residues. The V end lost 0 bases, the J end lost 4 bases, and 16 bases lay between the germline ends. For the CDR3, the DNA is TGCGCCAGCAGCTTGGAGGCAGCGGGCACCGGCACTGAAGCTTTCTTT. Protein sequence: CASSLEAAGTGTEAFF.

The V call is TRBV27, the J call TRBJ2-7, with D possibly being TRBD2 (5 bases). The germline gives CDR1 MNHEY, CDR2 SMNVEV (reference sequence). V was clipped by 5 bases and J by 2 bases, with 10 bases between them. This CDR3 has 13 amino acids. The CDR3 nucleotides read TGTGCCAGCAGTCCGAGAGGGCCCTACGAGCAGTACTTC. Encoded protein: CASSPRGPYEQYF.

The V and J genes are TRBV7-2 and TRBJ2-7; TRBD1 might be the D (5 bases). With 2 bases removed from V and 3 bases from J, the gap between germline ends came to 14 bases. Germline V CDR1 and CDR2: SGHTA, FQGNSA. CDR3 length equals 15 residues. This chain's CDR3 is CASSLLGEPNYEQYF. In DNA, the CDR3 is TGTGCCAGCAGCTTACTAGGGGAACCCAACTACGAGCAGTACTTC.